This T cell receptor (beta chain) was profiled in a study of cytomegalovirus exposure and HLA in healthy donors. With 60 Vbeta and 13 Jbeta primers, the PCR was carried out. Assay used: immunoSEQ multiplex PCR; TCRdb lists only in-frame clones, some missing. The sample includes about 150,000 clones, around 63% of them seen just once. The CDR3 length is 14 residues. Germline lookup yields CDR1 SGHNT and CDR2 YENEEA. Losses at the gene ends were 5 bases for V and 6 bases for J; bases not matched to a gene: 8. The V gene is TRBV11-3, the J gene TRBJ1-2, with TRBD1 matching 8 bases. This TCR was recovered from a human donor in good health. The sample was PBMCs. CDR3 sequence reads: CASSPETGVHGYTF. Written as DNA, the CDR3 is TGTGCCAGCAGCCCAGAGACAGGGGTCCATGGCTACACCTTC.